The rows below give T cell receptor beta chains drawn from one sample of a study of shared clonotypes between healthy human individuals. Repertoires were generated with immunoSEQ multiplex PCR, while TCRdb's copy carries only in-frame clones and drops some. In the table there are about 2 million clones, 90% to 95% of which are singletons. Sequenced input: naive CD4+ T cells sorted from blood. The receptors stem from a man aged 18-30 years in good health. CDR3s leave out the opening cysteine and the closing phenylalanine or tryptophan. The D gene is left open where the match is weak.

ASSLASLTSGSRETQY TRBV5-1 TRBD2 TRBJ2-5
ASSGRTAVYGGT TRBV2 . TRBJ1-2
AWRSGVNTEAF TRBV30 . TRBJ1-1
ASSPDRGPGEQY TRBV7-8 TRBD1 TRBJ2-7
ASSLQGAVYNEQF TRBV5-1 TRBD1 TRBJ2-1
ASSMGQAQGDEQY TRBV19 . TRBJ2-7
ASSFQSSYNSPLH TRBV7-2 . TRBJ1-6
ASSNEDRLSGNTIY TRBV2 TRBD1 TRBJ1-3
ASSGLGTGNQPQH TRBV2 TRBD1 TRBJ1-5
ASSLWRTGELF TRBV11-3 . TRBJ2-2
ASSELPQGSYEQY TRBV2 . TRBJ2-7
ASRGDRLEAF TRBV28 . TRBJ1-1
ASSLGGGHSYEQY TRBV11-2 . TRBJ2-7
ASSFLAYEQY TRBV7-9 . TRBJ2-7
ASSVPDSGAGSTDTQY TRBV9 TRBD2 TRBJ2-3
ASSLTRGGNQPQH TRBV7-8 . TRBJ1-5
ASSHADGTGTGNTIY TRBV18 TRBD1 TRBJ1-3
ASSSWTSGAREQF TRBV7-8 TRBD2 TRBJ2-1
ASSLAGGYEQY TRBV7-6 TRBD2 TRBJ2-7
AISERTGGTTDTQY TRBV10-3 . TRBJ2-3
ASSPGALETQY TRBV11-3 . TRBJ2-5
ASSQGQLNEKLF TRBV10-2 TRBD1 TRBJ1-4
AISLTGSSTDTQY TRBV10-3 TRBD1 TRBJ2-3
ASTRLGTDTQY TRBV6-6 . TRBJ2-3
ASSPGLLPTQGINQPQH TRBV28 . TRBJ1-5
ASSESGSQETQY TRBV10-2 . TRBJ2-5
ASRPGLAGATEAF TRBV7-2 . TRBJ1-1
ASREDRGPTEAF TRBV2 TRBD1 TRBJ1-1
AWSHIADIQY TRBV30 . TRBJ2-4
ASRDRQKGPQH TRBV19 . TRBJ1-5
ASSLRATGTGDQSQH TRBV7-2 TRBD1 TRBJ1-5
ASSIYNSPLH TRBV28 . TRBJ1-6
ASTNRQGSTDTQY TRBV6-6 TRBD1 TRBJ2-3
ASSIRGGEAF TRBV19 . TRBJ1-1
ASRTQGLSYEQY TRBV7-4 . TRBJ2-7
ASSSDGSSTDTQY TRBV5-1 . TRBJ2-3
ASRRQEAGELF TRBV7-9 . TRBJ2-2
ASSRGLAGKETQY TRBV5-1 TRBD2 TRBJ2-5
ASSLGGKGGYT TRBV27 . TRBJ1-2
ASRQVNSNQPQH TRBV19 . TRBJ1-5
ASSFLQGQETQY TRBV5-6 . TRBJ2-5
ASKDAVLAYEQY TRBV2 . TRBJ2-7
ASSYSSSGNYEQY TRBV6-5 TRBD2 TRBJ2-7
ASSYSWGELYNEQF TRBV6-5 . TRBJ2-1
ASSSTGAENQPQH TRBV5-1 TRBD1 TRBJ1-5
ASSLASRSQPQH TRBV28 . TRBJ1-5
ASSVVPGSGELF TRBV9 . TRBJ2-2
ASSWGNTGELF TRBV4-2 . TRBJ2-2
ASHTATDTQY TRBV5-1 . TRBJ2-3
AIREDPYEQY TRBV10-3 . TRBJ2-7